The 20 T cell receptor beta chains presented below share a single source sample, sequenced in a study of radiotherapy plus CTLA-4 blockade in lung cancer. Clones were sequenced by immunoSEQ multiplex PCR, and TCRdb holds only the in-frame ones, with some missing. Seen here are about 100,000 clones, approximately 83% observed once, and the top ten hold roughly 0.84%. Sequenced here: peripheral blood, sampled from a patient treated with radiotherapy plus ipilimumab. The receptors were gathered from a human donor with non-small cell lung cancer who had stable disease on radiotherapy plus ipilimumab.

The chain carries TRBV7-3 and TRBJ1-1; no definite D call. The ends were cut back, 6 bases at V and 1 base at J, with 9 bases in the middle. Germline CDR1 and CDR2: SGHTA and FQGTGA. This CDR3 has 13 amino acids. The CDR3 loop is CASRAAPNTEAFF. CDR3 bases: TGTGCCAGCAGGGCCGCCCCGAACACTGAAGCTTTCTTT.

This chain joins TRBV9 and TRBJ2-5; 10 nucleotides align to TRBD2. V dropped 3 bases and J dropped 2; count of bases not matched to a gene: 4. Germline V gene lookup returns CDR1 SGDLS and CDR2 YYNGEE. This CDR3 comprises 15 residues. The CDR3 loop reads CASSGSGRPQETQYF. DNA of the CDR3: TGTGCCAGCAGCGGTAGCGGGAGGCCGCAAGAGACCCAGTACTTC.

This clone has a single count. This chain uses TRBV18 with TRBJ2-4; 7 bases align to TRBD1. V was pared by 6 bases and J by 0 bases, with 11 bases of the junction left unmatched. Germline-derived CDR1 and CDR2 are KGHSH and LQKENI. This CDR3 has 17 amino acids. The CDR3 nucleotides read TGTGCCAGCTCCCCGGGACAGCATTTGGGAGCCAAAAACATTCAGTACTTC. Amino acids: CASSPGQHLGAKNIQYF.

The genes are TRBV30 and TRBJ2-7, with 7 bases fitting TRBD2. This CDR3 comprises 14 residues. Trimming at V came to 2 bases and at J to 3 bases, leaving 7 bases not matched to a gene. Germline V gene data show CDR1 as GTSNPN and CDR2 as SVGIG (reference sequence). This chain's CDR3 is CAWSRAGNLYEQYF. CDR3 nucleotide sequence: TGTGCCTGGAGTAGAGCGGGAAATCTCTACGAGCAGTACTTC.

CDR3 sequence (DNA): TGTGCCAGCAGCTTGGCACCAGGGGGAAACACCATATATTTT. This translates into CASSLAPGGNTIYF. The rearrangement uses TRBV7-2 and TRBJ1-3; TRBD1 is a possible D gene (5 bases). The CDR3 is made up of 14 amino acids. With 3 bases removed from V and 4 bases from J, the gap between germline ends came to 10 bases. In germline, CDR1 is SGHTA, CDR2 FQGNSA.

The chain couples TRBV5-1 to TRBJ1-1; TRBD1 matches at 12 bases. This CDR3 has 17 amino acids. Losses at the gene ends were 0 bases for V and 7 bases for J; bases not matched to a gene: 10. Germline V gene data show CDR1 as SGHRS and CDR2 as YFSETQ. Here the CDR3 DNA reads TGCGCCAGCAGCTTGGCCGGGACAGGGGGCCCTCGGGGTGAAGCTTTCTTT. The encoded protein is CASSLAGTGGPRGEAFF.

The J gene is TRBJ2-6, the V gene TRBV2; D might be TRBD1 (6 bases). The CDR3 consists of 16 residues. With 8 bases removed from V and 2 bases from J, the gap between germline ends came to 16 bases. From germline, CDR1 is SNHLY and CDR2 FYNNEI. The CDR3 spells CASRGQRSTGANVLTF. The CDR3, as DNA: TGTGCCAGCCGAGGACAGCGAAGTACTGGGGCCAACGTCCTGACTTTC.

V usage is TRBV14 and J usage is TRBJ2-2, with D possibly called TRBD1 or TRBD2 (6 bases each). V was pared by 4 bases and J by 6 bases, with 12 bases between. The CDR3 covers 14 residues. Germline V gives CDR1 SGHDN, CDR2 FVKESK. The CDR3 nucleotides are TGTGCCAGCAGCCGCGGGACATGGGCCGGGGAGCTGTTTTTT. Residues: CASSRGTWAGELFF.

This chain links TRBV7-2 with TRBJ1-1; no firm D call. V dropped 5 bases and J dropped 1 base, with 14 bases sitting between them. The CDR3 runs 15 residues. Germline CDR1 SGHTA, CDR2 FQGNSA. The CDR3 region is CASSPFPGTNTEAFF. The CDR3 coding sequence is TGTGCCAGCAGCCCTTTTCCAGGAACGAACACTGAAGCTTTCTTT.

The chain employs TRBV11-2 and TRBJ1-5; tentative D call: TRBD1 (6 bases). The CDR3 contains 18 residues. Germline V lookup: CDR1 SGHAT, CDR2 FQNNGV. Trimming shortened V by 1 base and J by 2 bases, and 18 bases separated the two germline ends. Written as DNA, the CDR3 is TGTGCCAGCAGCTTAGCCCATACAGGGTTGGGGGGCAATCAGCCCCAGCATTTT. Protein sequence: CASSLAHTGLGGNQPQHF.

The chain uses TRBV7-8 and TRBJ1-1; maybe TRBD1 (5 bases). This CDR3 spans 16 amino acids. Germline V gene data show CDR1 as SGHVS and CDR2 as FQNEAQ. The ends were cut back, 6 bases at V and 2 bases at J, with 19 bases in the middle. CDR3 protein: CASRPSEGERNTEAFF. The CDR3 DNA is TGTGCCAGCAGGCCCAGTGAAGGGGAGAGAAACACTGAAGCTTTCTTT.

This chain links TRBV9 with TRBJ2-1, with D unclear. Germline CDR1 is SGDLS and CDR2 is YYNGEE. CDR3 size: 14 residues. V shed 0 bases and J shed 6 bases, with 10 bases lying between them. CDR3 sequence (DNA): TGTGCCAGCAGCGTAGTCCCGAATCCCAATGAGCAGTTCTTC. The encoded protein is CASSVVPNPNEQFF. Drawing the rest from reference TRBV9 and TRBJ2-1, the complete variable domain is DSGVTQTPKHLITATGQRVTLRCSPRSGDLSVYWYQQSLDQGLQFLIQYYNGEERAKGNILERFSAQQFPDLHSELNLSSLELGDSALYFCASSVVPNPNEQFFGPGTRLTVL.

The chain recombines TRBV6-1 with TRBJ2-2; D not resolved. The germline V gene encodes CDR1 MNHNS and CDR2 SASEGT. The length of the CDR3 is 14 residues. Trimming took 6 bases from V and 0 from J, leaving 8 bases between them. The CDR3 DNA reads TGTGCCAGCAGGACGTTGTCGAACACCGGGGAGCTGTTTTTT. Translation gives CASRTLSNTGELFF.

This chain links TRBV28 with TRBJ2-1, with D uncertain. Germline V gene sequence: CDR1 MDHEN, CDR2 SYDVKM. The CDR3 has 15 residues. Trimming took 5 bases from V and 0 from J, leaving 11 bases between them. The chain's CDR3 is CASSTRWSSYNEQFF. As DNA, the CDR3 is TGTGCCAGCAGTACCCGGTGGAGCTCCTACAATGAGCAGTTCTTC.

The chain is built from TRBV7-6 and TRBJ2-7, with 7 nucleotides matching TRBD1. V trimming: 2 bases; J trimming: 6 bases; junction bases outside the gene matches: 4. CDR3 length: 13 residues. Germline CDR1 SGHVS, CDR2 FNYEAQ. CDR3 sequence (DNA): TGTGCCAGCAGCTTACTTAAGGGGGCCGAGCAGTACTTC. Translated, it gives CASSLLKGAEQYF. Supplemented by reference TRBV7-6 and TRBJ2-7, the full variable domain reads GAGVSQSPRYKVTKRGQDVALRCDPISGHVSLYWYRQALGQGPEFLTYFNYEAQQDKSGLPNDRFSAERPEGSISTLTIQRTEQRDSAMYRCASSLLKGAEQYFGPGTRLTVT.

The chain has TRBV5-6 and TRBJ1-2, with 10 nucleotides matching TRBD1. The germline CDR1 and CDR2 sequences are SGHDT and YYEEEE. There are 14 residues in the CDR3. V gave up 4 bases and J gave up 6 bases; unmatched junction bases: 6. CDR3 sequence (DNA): TGTGCCAGCAGCCTCCTGACAGGGGGCAATGGCTACACCTTC. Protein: CASSLLTGGNGYTF.

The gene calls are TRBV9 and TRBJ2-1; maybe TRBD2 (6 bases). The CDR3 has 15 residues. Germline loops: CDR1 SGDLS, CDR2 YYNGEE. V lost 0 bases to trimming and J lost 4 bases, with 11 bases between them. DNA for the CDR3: TGTGCCAGCAGCGTAGTGGGAGGAGGGTACAATGAGCAGTTCTTC. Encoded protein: CASSVVGGGYNEQFF.

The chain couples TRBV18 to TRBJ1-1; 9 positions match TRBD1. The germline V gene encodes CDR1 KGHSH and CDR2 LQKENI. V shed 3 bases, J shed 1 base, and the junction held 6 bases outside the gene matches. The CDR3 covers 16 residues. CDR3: CASSPGQGIRNTEAFF. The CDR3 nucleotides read TGTGCCAGCTCACCGGGACAGGGAATAAGGAACACTGAAGCTTTCTTT.

This chain's CDR3 is CASSYRLARNEQFF. In DNA, the CDR3 is TGTGCCAGCAGTTATAGACTAGCGAGGAATGAGCAGTTCTTC. The chain combines TRBV6-6 with TRBJ2-1; TRBD2 aligns across 8 bases. V shed 3 bases and J 7 bases; nucleotides not matched to a gene: 5. CDR3 length: 14 amino acids. Germline CDR1 MNHNY, CDR2 SVGAGI (reference sequence).

CDR3 sequence: CASRLGVAGPNEKLFF. The CDR3 DNA reads TGTGCCAGCAGGCTGGGGGTGGCAGGACCTAATGAAAAACTGTTTTTT. The V gene is TRBV7-9, the J gene TRBJ1-4; possible D gene TRBD1, 5 bases. CDR1 and CDR2 (germline): SEHNR, FQNEAQ (reference sequence). V was cut by 6 bases and J by 3 bases, with 17 bases left in between. The CDR3 is 16 residues long.